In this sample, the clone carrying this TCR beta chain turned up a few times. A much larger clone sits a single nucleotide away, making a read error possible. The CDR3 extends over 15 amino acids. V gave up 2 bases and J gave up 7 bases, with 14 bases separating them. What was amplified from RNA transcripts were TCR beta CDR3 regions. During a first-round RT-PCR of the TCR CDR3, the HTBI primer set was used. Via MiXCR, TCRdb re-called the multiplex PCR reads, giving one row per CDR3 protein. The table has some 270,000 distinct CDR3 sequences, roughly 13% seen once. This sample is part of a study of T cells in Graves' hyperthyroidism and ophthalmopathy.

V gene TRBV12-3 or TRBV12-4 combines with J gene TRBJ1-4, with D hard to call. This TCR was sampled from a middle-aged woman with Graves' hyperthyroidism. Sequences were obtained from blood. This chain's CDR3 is CASSLRIGQFEKLFF. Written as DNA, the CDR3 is TGTGCCAGCAGTTTAAGGATAGGGCAGTTTGAAAAACTGTTTTTT.